Presented here are 25 T cell receptor beta chains from one specimen sequenced in a study of T cells after yellow fever vaccination. TCRdb analysed the 5' RACE reads with MiXCR anew, one entry per CDR3 protein. The sample yields a few hundred thousand distinct CDR3 sequences, approximately 16% seen once. Source: PBMCs, taken around 5 days after the first yellow fever vaccination. Receptors were obtained from a young man who received the YFV17D yellow fever vaccine.

V and J are TRBV29-1 and TRBJ1-1; D is undetermined. The V end was cut by 4 bases, the J end by 6 bases, with 15 bases between. Germline CDR1 and CDR2: SQVTM and ANQGSEA. CDR3 length: 13 residues. As DNA, the CDR3 is TGCAGCGTTGTTTCAAGTTCTCGGGCTGAAGCTTTCTTT. It translates to CSVVSSSRAEAFF.

This clonotype has a handful of counts. The chain couples TRBV27 to TRBJ2-7; D unclear. Germline CDR1 MNHEY, CDR2 SMNVEV (reference sequence). V was cut by 3 bases and J by 0 bases, with 6 bases left in between. This CDR3 is 13 amino acids long. CDR3 amino acids: CASSFVGSYEQYF. DNA of the CDR3: TGTGCCAGCAGTTTCGTGGGCTCCTACGAGCAGTACTTC.

This clonotype was counted between two and nine times. The rearrangement uses TRBV7-2 and TRBJ2-3; D remains unclear. The length of the CDR3 is 16 residues. The V end lost 5 bases, the J end lost 0 bases, and 15 bases lay between the germline ends. Germline CDR1 and CDR2: SGHTA and FQGNSA. Here the CDR3 DNA reads TGTGCCAGCAGCGACCCGCCCAAAACTAGCACAGATACGCAGTATTTT. Residues: CASSDPPKTSTDTQYF.

This clonotype has a handful of counts. V usage is TRBV20-1 and J usage is TRBJ2-7; tentatively, D is TRBD2 (5 bases). Germline CDR1 and CDR2: DFQATT and SNEGSKA (reference sequence). Trimming removed 4 bases at V and 1 base at J, with 14 bases between. CDR3 length: 14 residues. In DNA, the CDR3 is TGCAGTGCTACTTTACCGGGGTCTTCCTACGAGCAGTACTTC. Its protein product is CSATLPGSSYEQYF.

This clonotype showed up many times. The junction and the germline gene differ at one end; a read error may be behind it. The chain carries TRBV11-2 and TRBJ2-1, with unresolved D. Per the germline V gene, CDR1 is SGHAT and CDR2 is FQNNGV. CDR3 length: 15 residues. The CDR3 sequence: CASSIEGFTYNEQFF. CDR3 DNA sequence: TGTGCCAGCAGCATAGAAGGGTTTACCTACAATGAGCAGTTCTTC.

The rearrangement joins TRBV4-2 to TRBJ2-3, with 8 bases aligning to TRBD1. V shed 0 bases and J 3 bases; nucleotides not matched to a gene: 5. CDR3 length: 16 residues. Looked up from germline, CDR1 is LGHNA and CDR2 is YNFKEQ. CDR3 nucleotides: TGTGCCAGCAGCCAAGAACCACAGGGGGTTACAGATACGCAGTATTTT. Translation gives CASSQEPQGVTDTQYF.

Ten or more counts support this clonotype. The gene calls are TRBV5-1 and TRBJ2-3; the match to TRBD1 covers 10 bases. V lost 1 base to trimming and J lost 0 bases; unmatched junction nucleotides: 5. The CDR3 consists of 17 residues. CDR1 and CDR2 from the germline V gene are SGHRS and YFSETQ. The CDR3 coding sequence is TGCGCCAGCAGCTTGTATAGACAGGGGGCTAGCACAGATACGCAGTATTTT. Translation: CASSLYRQGASTDTQYF.

V usage is TRBV27 and J usage is TRBJ2-2; no clear D gene. This CDR3 comprises 15 residues. V lost 6 bases and J lost 3, with 14 bases in between. CDR1 MNHEY and CDR2 SMNVEV come from the germline V gene (reference sequence). CDR3 sequence (DNA): TGTGCCAGCAGCTCCTCACTTCATTACACCGGGGAGCTGTTTTTT. Protein: CASSSSLHYTGELFF.

In this sample, this clonotype turned up a few times. CDR3 bases: TGTGCCAGCACCCGTCGCTCCTACGAGCAGTACTTC. Protein: CASTRRSYEQYF. The chain combines TRBV16 with TRBJ2-7; D uncertain. The length of the CDR3 is 12 residues. The V gene lost 7 bases and the J gene lost 0 bases, with 7 bases spanning the gap. The V gene's germline CDR1 is KGHSY and CDR2 FQNENV.

V gene TRBV7-2 combines with J gene TRBJ1-5; 8 positions agree with TRBD1. The CDR3 runs to 16 residues. Germline V gene lookup returns CDR1 SGHTA and CDR2 FQGNSA. Trimming removed 4 bases from V and 2 bases from J; junction bases left unmatched: 7. CDR3 sequence: CASSSYDRGGNQPQHF. In DNA form, the CDR3 reads TGTGCCAGCAGCTCCTACGACAGGGGCGGCAATCAGCCCCAGCATTTT.

In its sample, this clonotype was seen many times. This chain links TRBV6-5 with TRBJ1-2; the D is unclear. The CDR3 extends over 13 amino acids. Germline V CDR1 and CDR2: MNHEY, SVGAGI. Trimming pared 2 bases from V and 7 bases from J, leaving 11 bases between. The CDR3 loop is CASSYARGGGYTF. The CDR3 DNA follows: TGTGCCAGCAGTTACGCGCGCGGCGGTGGCTACACCTTC.

This clonotype was observed a few times. This sequence joins TRBV5-1 and TRBJ2-4; tentative D call: TRBD1 (5 bases). Germline values: CDR1 SGHRS, CDR2 YFSETQ. Trimming left V 0 bases short and J 6 bases short, with 16 bases between. The CDR3 covers 16 residues. CDR3 sequence reads: CASSLEGSDGANIQYF. CDR3 bases: TGCGCCAGCAGCTTGGAGGGCAGCGATGGGGCAAACATTCAGTACTTC.

The CDR3 loop is CSAVTTGGRVGGYTF. CDR3 sequence (DNA): TGCAGCGCCGTAACAACAGGGGGCCGGGTCGGTGGCTACACCTTC. This chain links TRBV29-1 with TRBJ1-2; 9 bases line up with TRBD1. V lost 7 bases, J lost 7 bases, and 16 bases stayed unmatched. The CDR3 is 15 residues long. The germline V gene has CDR1 SQVTM and CDR2 ANQGSEA.

This clonotype was recorded a few times. V and J are TRBV20-1 and TRBJ2-7; 9 bases map to TRBD2. The CDR3 loop spans 16 amino acids. Germline V gene data show CDR1 as DFQATT and CDR2 as SNEGSKA (reference sequence). V gave up 0 bases and J gave up 4 bases; unmatched junction bases: 10. The CDR3 region has the DNA TGCAGTGCTAGAGATCCTCTGCTAGCGGGGAAGTACGAGCAGTACTTC. The encoded protein is CSARDPLLAGKYEQYF.

J is TRBJ1-4 and V is TRBV9; TRBD1 is a possible D gene (6 bases). CDR3 length equals 12 residues. The V end was cut by 3 bases, the J end by 8 bases, with 8 bases between. From germline, CDR1 is SGDLS and CDR2 YYNGEE. The CDR3 nucleotides are TGTGCCAGCAGCGCCCAGGGGGAAAAACTGTTTTTT. Its translation is CASSAQGEKLFF.

The chain links TRBV3-1 to TRBJ2-5; D remains unclear. Germline V gene lookup returns CDR1 LGHDT and CDR2 YNNKEL (reference sequence). V gave up 1 base and J gave up 4 bases, with 13 bases separating them. The CDR3 extends over 15 amino acids. CDR3 DNA: TGTGCCAGCAGCCAAGGTCCCCCTGTGGGAGAGACCCAGTACTTC. It is translated as CASSQGPPVGETQYF.

This clonotype was observed a handful of times. Written as DNA, the CDR3 is TGTGCCAGCAGCTTAGAAGTTTCGAACACCGGGGAGCTGTTTTTT. Its protein product is CASSLEVSNTGELFF. V usage is TRBV7-9 and J usage is TRBJ2-2; D is unclear. This CDR3 spans 15 amino acids. The V gene lost 1 base and the J gene lost 0 bases, with 6 bases spanning the gap. Germline V gives CDR1 SEHNR, CDR2 FQNEAQ (reference sequence). Variable domain in full (rest from reference TRBV7-9 and TRBJ2-2): DTGVSQNPRHKITKRGQNVTFRCDPISEHNRLYWYRQTLGQGPEFLTYFQNEAQLEKSRLLSDRFSAERPKGSFSTLEIQRTEQGDSAMYLCASSLEVSNTGELFFGEGSRLTVL.

The chain uses TRBV6-2 or TRBV6-3 and TRBJ1-6, with 8 bases fitting TRBD1. The CDR3 contains 16 residues. The germline gives CDR1 MNHEY, CDR2 SVGEGT. Trimming at V came to 6 bases and at J to 7 bases, leaving 11 bases not matched to a gene. In nucleotides, the CDR3 is TGTGCCAGCAGGAGCCGCCAGGGGGCGAAAAATTCACCCCTCCACTTT. Encoded protein: CASRSRQGAKNSPLHF.

The J gene is TRBJ1-2, the V gene TRBV5-4; D call uncertain. Germline lookup yields CDR1 SGHNT and CDR2 YYREEE (reference sequence). Deletions cut 1 base from V and 5 bases from J, with 15 bases between. The CDR3 is made up of 15 amino acids. This CDR3 reads CASSLSYGLGYGYTF. The CDR3 nucleotides read TGTGCCAGCAGCTTGTCTTACGGTCTTGGTTATGGCTACACCTTC. The whole variable domain, filled in from reference TRBV5-4 and TRBJ1-2, reads ETGVTQSPTHLIKTRGQQVTLRCSSQSGHNTVSWYQQALGQGPQFIFQYYREEENGRGNFPPRFSGLQFPNYSSELNVNALELDDSALYLCASSLSYGLGYGYTFGSGTRLTVV.

This clonotype occurred a few times. The V and J genes are TRBV12-3 or TRBV12-4 and TRBJ1-2; a possible D gene is TRBD1 (5 bases). V gave up 4 bases and J gave up 5 bases, with 11 bases separating them. CDR3 size: 13 residues. The CDR3 DNA reads TGTGCCAGCAGTTCGGCAGGGTGGTATGGCTACACCTTC. Translation: CASSSAGWYGYTF.

V usage is TRBV6-2 or TRBV6-3 and J usage is TRBJ2-7; a weak D match, TRBD2 (5 bases). Looked up from germline, CDR1 is MNHEY and CDR2 is SVGEGT. CDR3 size: 13 residues. V was shortened by 3 bases and J by 4 bases, with 10 bases between the two germline ends. CDR3 nucleotides: TGTGCCAGCAGTTATTCGGACTGTTACGAGCAGTACGTC. It codes for CASSYSDCYEQYV.

The chain recombines TRBV27 with TRBJ1-1, with D maybe TRBD1 (5 bases). Trimming removed 3 bases from V and 1 base from J, with 9 bases in between. The CDR3 is made up of 14 amino acids. Looked up from germline, CDR1 is MNHEY and CDR2 is SMNVEV (reference sequence). CDR3 sequence (DNA): TGTGCCAGCAGTTTCCACGGACAGAACACTGAAGCTTTCTTT. Translating it yields CASSFHGQNTEAFF.

The J gene is TRBJ2-7, the V gene TRBV11-1; no definite D call. CDR1 is SGHAT and CDR2 is FQDESV in the germline V gene (reference sequence). CDR3 length equals 13 residues. The ends were cut back, 3 bases at V and 4 bases at J, with 10 bases in the middle. CDR3 in DNA: TGTGCCAGCAGCTTTTCCCCAGCTTACGAGCAGTACGTC. Protein: CASSFSPAYEQYV.

This clonotype appeared a few times. The CDR3 DNA is TGTGCCAGCAGCCGGTGGGCCTCCACAGATACGCAGTATTTT. It translates to CASSRWASTDTQYF. The rearrangement joins TRBV11-2 to TRBJ2-3, with unresolved D. The CDR3 has 14 residues. CDR1 is SGHAT and CDR2 is FQNNGV in the germline V gene. With 5 bases removed from V and 2 bases from J, the gap between germline ends came to 11 bases.

This clonotype was recorded many times. The chain uses TRBV20-1 and TRBJ2-1; D perhaps matches TRBD2 (6 bases). CDR1 and CDR2 from the germline V gene are DFQATT and SNEGSKA (reference sequence). V was clipped by 0 bases and J by 2 bases, with 11 bases between them. The CDR3 totals 15 residues. CDR3 in DNA: TGCAGTGCTAGAGATAGGCAGCGGGCCTACAATGAGCAGTTCTTC. Translation gives CSARDRQRAYNEQFF.